This T cell receptor beta chain was profiled in a study of beta chain features in type 1 diabetes. General study points: Reads derived from cDNA could over-represent cells showing high TCR expression. No resolution was reached here on whether HLA type influences TCRB rearrangement.

Blood was drawn once from each donor into heparinised tubes. The draws averaged approximately 120 mL. Based on CD45RO/CCR7/CD25/CD127/CD95/CD27, CD4+ regulatory, stem cell-like memory, naive and central memory cells were sorted. All of the isolated RNA was reverse transcribed, so expressed TCRB transcripts were sequenced. Only in-frame clones appear in the TCRdb table, and some are missing; sequencing was by immunoSEQ multiplex PCR. The sample has 390,000 or so clones; approximately 15% are singletons. This clone was counted once. Its antigen is still unknown. Germline V lookup: CDR1 SGHAT, CDR2 FQNNGV. V was shortened by 4 bases and J by 5 bases, with 5 bases between the two germline ends. The CDR3 contains 11 residues.

The clonotype comes from a man in his thirties or forties in good health. Material for sequencing was naive CD4+ T cells from blood. The chain links TRBV11-2 to TRBJ1-2, with D uncertain. The CDR3 DNA sequence: TGTGCCAGCAGCTCGCCATATGGCTACACCTTC. It is translated as CASSSPYGYTF. The full variable domain, completed using reference TRBV11-2 and TRBJ1-2, is EAGVAQSPRYKIIEKRQSVAFWCNPISGHATLYWYQQILGQGPKLLIQFQNNGVVDDSQLPKDRFSAERLKGVDSTLKIQPAKLEDSAVYLCASSSPYGYTFGSGTRLTVV.